These 9 T cell receptor beta chains came from one sample sequenced in a study of shared clonotypes between healthy human individuals. TCRdb's copy holds only in-frame clones and misses some; the assay was immunoSEQ multiplex PCR. Here the sample spans 900,000 to 1,200,000 clones, about 84% being singletons. The sample comprised memory CD4+ T cells from PBMCs. Sample subset: CD45RA-negative fraction. The receptors were sampled from a man aged 18 to 29 in good health. Some clones in this sample may be carry-over from other donors' samples.

CDR3 loop: CSVGRRGLYEQYF. The CDR3 DNA follows: TGCAGCGTCGGAAGGCGGGGGCTTTACGAGCAGTACTTC. This chain links TRBV29-1 with TRBJ2-7, with D perhaps matching TRBD2 (7 bases). The CDR3 totals 13 residues. Germline V gene sequence: CDR1 SQVTM, CDR2 ANQGSEA. V lost 6 bases and J 4 bases, leaving 16 bases between the germline ends.

This clone was recorded a few times. CDR3 DNA: TGTGCCAGCAGCTCGGGACAGGACTTCAATCAGCCCCAGCATTTT. It translates to CASSSGQDFNQPQHF. The V call is TRBV7-9, the J call TRBJ1-5, with TRBD1 matching 8 bases. The CDR3 length is 15 residues. Germline assignment: CDR1 SEHNR and CDR2 FQNEAQ (reference sequence). V shed 4 bases and J 3 bases; nucleotides not matched to a gene: 5.

The gene calls are TRBV6-5 and TRBJ1-2; D gene uncertain. V lost 0 bases to trimming and J lost 0 bases, with 8 bases between them. From germline, CDR1 is MNHEY and CDR2 SVGAGI. The CDR3 is 15 amino acids. CDR3 DNA: TGTGCCAGCAGTTACTCGGGGAGTACTAACTATGGCTACACCTTC. Translation gives CASSYSGSTNYGYTF.

This clone appeared a single time. The chain has TRBV7-3 and TRBJ2-1; TRBD2 agrees at 9 bases. J lost 1 base, V lost 3 bases, and 4 bases had no gene match. The germline gives CDR1 SGHTA, CDR2 FQGTGA. The CDR3 loop spans 16 amino acids. This CDR3 is CASSLSGRKSYNEQFF. The CDR3 coding sequence is TGTGCCAGCAGCTTGAGCGGGAGGAAGTCCTACAATGAGCAGTTCTTC.

The rearrangement joins TRBV5-4 to TRBJ1-3; TRBD1 is a possible D gene (5 bases). CDR3 length: 16 amino acids. V shed 0 bases and J shed 2 bases, with 12 bases lying between them. Germline CDR1 SGHNT, CDR2 YYREEE (reference sequence). The CDR3 DNA reads TGTGCCAGCAGCTTGGGAGGGACGGTAACTGGAAACACCATATATTTT. Protein: CASSLGGTVTGNTIYF.

The rearrangement uses TRBV30 and TRBJ2-1; TRBD1 might be the D (6 bases). CDR1 and CDR2 (germline): GTSNPN, SVGIG (reference sequence). The CDR3 extends over 12 amino acids. V lost 0 bases to trimming and J lost 12 bases, with 12 bases between them. The CDR3 spells CAWSVRDKGQFF. CDR3 nucleotide sequence: TGTGCCTGGAGTGTACGGGACAAGGGGCAGTTCTTC.

The chain has TRBV7-6 and TRBJ1-4, with D possibly being TRBD1 (6 bases). Trimming stripped 5 bases from V and 6 bases from J, with 16 bases between. This CDR3 is 15 amino acids long. Germline CDR1 is SGHVS and CDR2 is FNYEAQ. This chain's CDR3 is CASSLRGNRDEKLFF. The CDR3 DNA reads TGTGCCAGCAGCCTAAGGGGGAACAGGGATGAAAAACTGTTTTTT.

This sequence joins TRBV30 and TRBJ1-2; 7 bases are a match to TRBD1. This CDR3 spans 15 amino acids. V lost 5 bases and J lost 7; bases outside the gene matches: 16. The germline V gene encodes CDR1 GTSNPN and CDR2 SVGIG (reference sequence). CDR3 sequence: CAWVTRQGKPSGYTF. CDR3 sequence (DNA): TGTGCCTGGGTTACAAGACAGGGCAAACCCTCTGGCTACACCTTC.

The V gene is TRBV6-6, the J gene TRBJ1-2, with 7 bases fitting TRBD1. The germline V gene has CDR1 MNHNY and CDR2 SVGAGI (reference sequence). CDR3 length: 15 residues. The trim removed 8 bases at V and 5 bases at J, leaving 14 bases unmatched. The CDR3 reads CASRIQGSEGYGYTF. The CDR3, as DNA: TGTGCCAGCCGAATACAGGGGTCGGAGGGTTATGGCTACACCTTC.